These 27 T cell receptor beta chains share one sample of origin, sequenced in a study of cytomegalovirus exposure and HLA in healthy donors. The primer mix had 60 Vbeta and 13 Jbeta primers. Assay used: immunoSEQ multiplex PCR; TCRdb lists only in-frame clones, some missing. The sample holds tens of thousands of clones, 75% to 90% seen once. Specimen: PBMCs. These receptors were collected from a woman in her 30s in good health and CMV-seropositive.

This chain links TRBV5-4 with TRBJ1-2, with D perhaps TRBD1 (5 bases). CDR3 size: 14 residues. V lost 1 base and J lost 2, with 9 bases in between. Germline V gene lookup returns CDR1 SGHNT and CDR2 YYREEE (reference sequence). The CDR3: CASSLRGLNYGYTF. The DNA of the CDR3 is TGTGCCAGCAGCTTGAGGGGTCTAAACTATGGCTACACCTTC.

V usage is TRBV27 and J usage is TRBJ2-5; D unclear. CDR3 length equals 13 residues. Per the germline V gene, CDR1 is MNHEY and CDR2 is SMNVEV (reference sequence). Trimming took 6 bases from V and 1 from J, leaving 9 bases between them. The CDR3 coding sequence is TGTGCCAGCAGGAGCCGAGGCCAAGAGACCCAGTACTTC. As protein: CASRSRGQETQYF.

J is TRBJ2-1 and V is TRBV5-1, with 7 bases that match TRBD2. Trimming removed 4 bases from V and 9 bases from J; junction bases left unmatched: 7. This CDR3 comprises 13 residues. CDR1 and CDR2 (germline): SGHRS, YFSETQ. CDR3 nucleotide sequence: TGCGCCAGCAGCGCGGCGGGAGCGGGTGAGCAGTTCTTC. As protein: CASSAAGAGEQFF.

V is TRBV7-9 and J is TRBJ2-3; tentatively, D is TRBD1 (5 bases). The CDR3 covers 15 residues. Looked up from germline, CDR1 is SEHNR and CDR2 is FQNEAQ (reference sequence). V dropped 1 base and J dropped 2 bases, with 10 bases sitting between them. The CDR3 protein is CASSLDRRHTDTQYF. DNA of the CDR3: TGTGCCAGCAGCTTAGACAGGCGGCACACAGATACGCAGTATTTT.

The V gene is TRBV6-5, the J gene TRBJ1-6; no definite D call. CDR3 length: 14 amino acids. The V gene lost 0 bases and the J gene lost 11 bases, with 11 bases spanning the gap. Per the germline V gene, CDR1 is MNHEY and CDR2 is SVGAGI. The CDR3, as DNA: TGTGCCAGCAGTTACTCCGTCGGGTTGCCACCCCTCCACTTT. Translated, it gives CASSYSVGLPPLHF.

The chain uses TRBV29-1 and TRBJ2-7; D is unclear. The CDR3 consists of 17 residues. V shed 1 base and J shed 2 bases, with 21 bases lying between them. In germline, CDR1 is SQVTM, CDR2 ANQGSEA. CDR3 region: CSVEGPSLKTCPYEQYF. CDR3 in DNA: TGCAGCGTTGAAGGTCCGTCCCTGAAAACTTGCCCCTACGAGCAGTACTTC.

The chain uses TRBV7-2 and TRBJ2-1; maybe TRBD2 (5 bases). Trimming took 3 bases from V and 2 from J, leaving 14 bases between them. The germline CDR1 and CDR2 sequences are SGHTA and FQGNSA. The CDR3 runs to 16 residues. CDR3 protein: CASSLIGGRAYNEQFF. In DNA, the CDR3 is TGTGCCAGCAGCTTGATCGGAGGTAGGGCCTACAATGAGCAGTTCTTC.

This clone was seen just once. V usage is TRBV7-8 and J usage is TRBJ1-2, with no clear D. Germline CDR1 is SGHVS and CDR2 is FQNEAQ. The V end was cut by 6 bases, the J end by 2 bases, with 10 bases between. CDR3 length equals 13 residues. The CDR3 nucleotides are TGTGCCAGCAGAAGACGGGGAAACTATGGCTACACCTTC. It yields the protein CASRRRGNYGYTF.

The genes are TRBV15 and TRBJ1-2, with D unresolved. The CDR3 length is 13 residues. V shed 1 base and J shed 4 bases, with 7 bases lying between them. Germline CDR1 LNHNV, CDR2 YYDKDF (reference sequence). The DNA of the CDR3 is TGTGCCACCAGCAGAGGCTACAGCTATGGCTACACCTTC. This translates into CATSRGYSYGYTF.

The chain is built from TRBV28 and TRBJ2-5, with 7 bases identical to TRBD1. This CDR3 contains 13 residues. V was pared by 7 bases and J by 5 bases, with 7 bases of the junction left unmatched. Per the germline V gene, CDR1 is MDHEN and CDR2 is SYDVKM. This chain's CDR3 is CASTPQGLETQYF. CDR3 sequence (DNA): TGTGCCAGCACCCCACAGGGGTTGGAGACCCAGTACTTC.

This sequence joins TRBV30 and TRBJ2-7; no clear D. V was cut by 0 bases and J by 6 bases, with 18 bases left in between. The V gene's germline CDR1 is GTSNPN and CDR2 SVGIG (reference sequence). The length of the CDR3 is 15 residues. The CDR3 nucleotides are TGTGCCTGGAGTGTACCCTCGCAGGTAAAGGCCGAGCAGTACTTC. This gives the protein CAWSVPSQVKAEQYF.

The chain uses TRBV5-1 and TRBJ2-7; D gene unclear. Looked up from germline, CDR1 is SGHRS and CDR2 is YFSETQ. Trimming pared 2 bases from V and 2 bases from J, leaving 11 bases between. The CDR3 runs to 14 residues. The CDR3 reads CASSLTRGAYEQYF. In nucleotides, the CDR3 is TGCGCCAGCAGCTTAACCCGAGGCGCCTACGAGCAGTACTTC.

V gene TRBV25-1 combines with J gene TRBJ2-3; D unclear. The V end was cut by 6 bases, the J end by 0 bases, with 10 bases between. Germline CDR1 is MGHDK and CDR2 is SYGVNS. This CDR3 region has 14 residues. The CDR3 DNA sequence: TGTGCCAGCAGCCCAGGATGGAGCACAGATACGCAGTATTTT. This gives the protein CASSPGWSTDTQYF.

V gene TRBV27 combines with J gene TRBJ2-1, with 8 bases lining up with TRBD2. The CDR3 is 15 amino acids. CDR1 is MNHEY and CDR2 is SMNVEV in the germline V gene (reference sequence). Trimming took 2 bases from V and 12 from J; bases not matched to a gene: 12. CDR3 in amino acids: CASSLGREVPPGQFF. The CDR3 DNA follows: TGTGCCAGCAGTTTAGGGCGGGAGGTTCCCCCAGGGCAGTTCTTC.

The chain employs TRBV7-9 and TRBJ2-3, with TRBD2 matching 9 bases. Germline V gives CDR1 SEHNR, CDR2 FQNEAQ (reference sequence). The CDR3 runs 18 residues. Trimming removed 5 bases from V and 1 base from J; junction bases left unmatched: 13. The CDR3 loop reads CASSPLSGSPWGTDTQYF. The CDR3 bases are TGTGCCAGCAGCCCTCTTAGCGGGAGCCCCTGGGGCACAGATACGCAGTATTTT.

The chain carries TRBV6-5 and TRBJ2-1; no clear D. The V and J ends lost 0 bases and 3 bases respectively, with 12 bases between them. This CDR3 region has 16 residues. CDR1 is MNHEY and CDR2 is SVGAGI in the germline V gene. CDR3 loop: CASSYSHPSLYNEQFF. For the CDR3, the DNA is TGTGCCAGCAGTTACTCCCACCCTAGTCTCTACAATGAGCAGTTCTTC.

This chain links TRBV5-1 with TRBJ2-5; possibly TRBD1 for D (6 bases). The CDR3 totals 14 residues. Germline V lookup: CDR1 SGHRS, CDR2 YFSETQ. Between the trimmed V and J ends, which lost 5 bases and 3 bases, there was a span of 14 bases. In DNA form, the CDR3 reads TGCGCCAGCAGACTGGGACACTCGGAAGAGACCCAGTACTTC. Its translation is CASRLGHSEETQYF.

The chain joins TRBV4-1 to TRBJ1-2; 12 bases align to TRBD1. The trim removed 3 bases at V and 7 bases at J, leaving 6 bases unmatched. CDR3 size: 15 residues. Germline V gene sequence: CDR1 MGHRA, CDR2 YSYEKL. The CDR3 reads CASSQAGQGARGYTF. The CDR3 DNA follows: TGCGCCAGCAGCCAGGCGGGACAGGGGGCGCGTGGCTACACCTTC.

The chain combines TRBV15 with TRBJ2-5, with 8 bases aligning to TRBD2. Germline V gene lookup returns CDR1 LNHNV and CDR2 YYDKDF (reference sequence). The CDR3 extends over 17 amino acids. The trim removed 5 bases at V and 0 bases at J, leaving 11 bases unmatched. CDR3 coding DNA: TGTGCCACCAGCCTCGGGGGGGGGAGAGGGTACCAAGAGACCCAGTACTTC. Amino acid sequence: CATSLGGGRGYQETQYF.

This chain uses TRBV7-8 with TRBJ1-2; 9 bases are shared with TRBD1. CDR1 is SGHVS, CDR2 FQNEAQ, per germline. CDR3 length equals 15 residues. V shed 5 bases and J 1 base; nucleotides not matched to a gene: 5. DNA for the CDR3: TGTGCCAGCAGCCTCGGGACAGGGCATAACTATGGCTACACCTTC. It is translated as CASSLGTGHNYGYTF.

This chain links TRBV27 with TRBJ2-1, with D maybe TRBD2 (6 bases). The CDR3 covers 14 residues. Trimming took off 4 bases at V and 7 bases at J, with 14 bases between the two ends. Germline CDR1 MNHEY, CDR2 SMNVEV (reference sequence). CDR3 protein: CASSSFRETNEQFF. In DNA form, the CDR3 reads TGTGCCAGCAGTTCCTTCCGGGAGACAAATGAGCAGTTCTTC.

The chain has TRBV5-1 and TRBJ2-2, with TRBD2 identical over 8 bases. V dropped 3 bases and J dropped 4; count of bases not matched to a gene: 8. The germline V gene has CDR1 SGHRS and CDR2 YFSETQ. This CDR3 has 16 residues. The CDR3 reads CASSSTGLASTGELFF. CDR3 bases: TGCGCCAGCAGCTCTACCGGACTAGCTAGCACCGGGGAGCTGTTTTTT.

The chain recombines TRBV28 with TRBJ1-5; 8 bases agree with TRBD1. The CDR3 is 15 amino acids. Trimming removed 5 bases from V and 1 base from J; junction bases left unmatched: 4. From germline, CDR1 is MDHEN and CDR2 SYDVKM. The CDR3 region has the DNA TGTGCCAGCAGTCCACACAGGGGGAGCAATCAGCCCCAGCATTTT. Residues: CASSPHRGSNQPQHF. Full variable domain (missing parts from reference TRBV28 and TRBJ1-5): DVKVTQSSRYLVKRTGEKVFLECVQDMDHENMFWYRQDPGLGLRLIYFSYDVKMKEKGDIPEGYSVSREKKERFSLILESASTNQTSMYLCASSPHRGSNQPQHFGDGTRLSIL.

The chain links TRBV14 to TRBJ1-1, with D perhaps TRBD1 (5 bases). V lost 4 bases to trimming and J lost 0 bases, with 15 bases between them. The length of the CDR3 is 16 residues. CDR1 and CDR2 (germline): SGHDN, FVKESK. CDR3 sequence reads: CASSPNWGVMNTEAFF. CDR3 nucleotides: TGTGCCAGCAGCCCGAATTGGGGGGTAATGAACACTGAAGCTTTCTTT.

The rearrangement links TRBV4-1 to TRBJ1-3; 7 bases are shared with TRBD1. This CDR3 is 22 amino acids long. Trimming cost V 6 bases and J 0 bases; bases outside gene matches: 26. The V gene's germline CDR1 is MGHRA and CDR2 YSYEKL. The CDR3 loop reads CASSPRQGSRPTPTYSGNTIYF. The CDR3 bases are TGCGCCAGCAGTCCAAGACAGGGCTCTCGACCTACTCCGACTTACTCTGGAAACACCATATATTTT.

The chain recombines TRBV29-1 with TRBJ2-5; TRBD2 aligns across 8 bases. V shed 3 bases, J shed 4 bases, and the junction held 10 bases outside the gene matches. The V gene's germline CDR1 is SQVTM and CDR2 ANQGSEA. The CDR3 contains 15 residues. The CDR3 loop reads CSVEFQRENRETQYF. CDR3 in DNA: TGCAGCGTTGAGTTCCAGCGGGAGAATCGAGAGACCCAGTACTTC. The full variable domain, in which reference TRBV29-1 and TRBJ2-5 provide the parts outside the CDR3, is SAVISQKPSRDICQRGTSLTIQCQVDSQVTMMFWYRQQPGQSLTLIATANQGSEATYESGFVIDKFPISRPNLTFSTLTVSNMSPEDSSIYLCSVEFQRENRETQYFGPGTRLLVL.

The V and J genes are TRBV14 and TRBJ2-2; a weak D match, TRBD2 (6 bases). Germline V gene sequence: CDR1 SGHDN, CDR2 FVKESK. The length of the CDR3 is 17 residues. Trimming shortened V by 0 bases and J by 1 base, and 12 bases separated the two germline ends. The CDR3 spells CASSQDVLARNTGELFF. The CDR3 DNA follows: TGTGCCAGCAGCCAAGATGTTCTAGCGCGGAACACCGGGGAGCTGTTTTTT.